These 2 T cell receptor beta chains came from one sample sequenced in a study of T cell responses to AZD1222 COVID-19 vaccine (dated by TCRdb to the early 2020s). Read against the paper, the sample's time point label means: about 28 days (+/-7) after the second vaccine dose. Libraries were built with the immunoSEQ multiplex PCR assay. TCRdb stores this immuneACCESS table with in-frame sequences only. Part of the clones is absent; in the studies checked, under half of the shortfall reflects unresolved V genes, and no reason is known for the rest. Counted in this sample were approximately 170,000 clones; 70% to 90% of them appeared once. 11% of the sample is held by the ten biggest clonotypes. The starting material was peripheral blood, obtained 28 days after the second AZD1222 dose. Every receptor here comes from an adult who received the AZD1222 COVID-19 vaccine.

V usage is TRBV11-2 and J usage is TRBJ2-7; unclear D gene. Trimming left V 0 bases short and J 2 bases short, with 8 bases between. Germline CDR1 SGHAT, CDR2 FQNNGV. The CDR3 spans 14 residues. The chain's CDR3 is CASSLEAITYEQYF. DNA for the CDR3: TGTGCCAGCAGCTTAGAAGCCATTACCTACGAGCAGTACTTC. The variable domain in full, completed from reference TRBV11-2 and TRBJ2-7, reads EAGVAQSPRYKIIEKRQSVAFWCNPISGHATLYWYQQILGQGPKLLIQFQNNGVVDDSQLPKDRFSAERLKGVDSTLKIQPAKLEDSAVYLCASSLEAITYEQYFGPGTRLTVT.

The rearrangement joins TRBV28 to TRBJ2-1, with 9 bases matching TRBD2. Germline lookup yields CDR1 MDHEN and CDR2 SYDVKM. V lost 5 bases to trimming and J lost 2 bases; unmatched junction nucleotides: 13. The CDR3 runs to 18 residues. This chain's CDR3 is CASSLEPKRGEAYNEQFF. CDR3 sequence (DNA): TGTGCCAGCAGTCTAGAGCCGAAGCGGGGGGAAGCCTACAATGAGCAGTTCTTC.